Presented here are 7 T cell receptor beta chains from one specimen sequenced in a study of T cells expressing NK-cell markers. No DNA is given; TCRdb re-called the 5' RACE reads and lists each CDR3 protein once. The table lists some 140,000 distinct CDR3 sequences, with 30% to 45% in the top ten. Sequenced input: blood T cells: a sorted CD56 or NKG2C T cell subset, CD4+ or CD8+ T cells, or bulk PBMC T cells (not recorded which). These receptors all come from a woman between 45 and 65 years old in good health.

The chain recombines TRBV5-6 with TRBJ2-1. Germline-derived CDR1 and CDR2 are SGHDT and YYEEEE. The CDR3 is 13 residues long. The CDR3 loop is CASSLEFGNEQFF.

The chain links TRBV29-1 to TRBJ2-5; TCRdb selects TRBD1, and the lack of DNA leaves this call unchecked. The germline gives CDR1 SQVTM, CDR2 ANQGSEA. The CDR3 length is 15 residues. CDR3 region: CSVELWAGGGWTQYF.

This chain joins TRBV19 and TRBJ2-3; TCRdb calls TRBD1, which cannot be checked without DNA. Germline V gives CDR1 LNHDA, CDR2 SQIVND (reference sequence). This CDR3 contains 14 residues. CDR3 loop: CASSIAGGTDTQYF.

The chain links TRBV3-1 to TRBJ2-1; there is no DNA to check the TCRdb D call of TRBD2. The germline V gene encodes CDR1 LGHDT and CDR2 YNNKEL (reference sequence). The CDR3 consists of 15 residues. The CDR3 spells CASSPGTSGRNEQFF.

The chain couples TRBV18 to TRBJ2-5; as DNA is missing, the TRBD2 call by TCRdb cannot be tested. Germline-derived CDR1 and CDR2 are KGHSH and LQKENI. The CDR3 contains 14 residues. This CDR3 reads CASSPVSSEETQYF.

The CDR3 here is CASSIDFYNEQFF. This rearrangement joins TRBV2 to TRBJ2-1. The V gene's germline CDR1 is SNHLY and CDR2 FYNNEI. The CDR3 is 13 amino acids.

The genes are TRBV4-2 and TRBJ2-1; TCRdb indicates TRBD2, and absent DNA this call remains unverified. The CDR3 has 13 amino acids. Germline values: CDR1 LGHNA, CDR2 YNFKEQ. CDR3 region: CASSLSGQNEQFF.